The present T cell receptor beta chain was sequenced within a study of cytomegalovirus exposure and HLA in healthy donors. Overall study context: Researchers found that about four fifths of a few hundred genotyped donors fell within the Caucasian-associated ancestry cluster.

The PCR had 60 Vbeta and 13 Jbeta primers. Method: immunoSEQ multiplex PCR; TCRdb's copy keeps in-frame clones and lacks some. The table records 150,000 to 200,000 clones, roughly 90% of them present only once. Healthy bone marrow donors made up the donor group. What was sequenced was PBMCs. This clonotype was sampled from a girl under three years old in good health and CMV-seronegative.

The CDR3 nucleotides are TGTGCCATAACTAGTACGGGCTACGAGCAGTACTTC. Translation gives CAITSTGYEQYF. V usage is TRBV10-3 and J usage is TRBJ2-7; the D gene is possibly TRBD2 (5 bases). Germline lookup yields CDR1 ENHRY and CDR2 SYGVKD. V was trimmed by 9 bases and J by 3 bases, leaving 12 bases between them. CDR3 length equals 12 residues.